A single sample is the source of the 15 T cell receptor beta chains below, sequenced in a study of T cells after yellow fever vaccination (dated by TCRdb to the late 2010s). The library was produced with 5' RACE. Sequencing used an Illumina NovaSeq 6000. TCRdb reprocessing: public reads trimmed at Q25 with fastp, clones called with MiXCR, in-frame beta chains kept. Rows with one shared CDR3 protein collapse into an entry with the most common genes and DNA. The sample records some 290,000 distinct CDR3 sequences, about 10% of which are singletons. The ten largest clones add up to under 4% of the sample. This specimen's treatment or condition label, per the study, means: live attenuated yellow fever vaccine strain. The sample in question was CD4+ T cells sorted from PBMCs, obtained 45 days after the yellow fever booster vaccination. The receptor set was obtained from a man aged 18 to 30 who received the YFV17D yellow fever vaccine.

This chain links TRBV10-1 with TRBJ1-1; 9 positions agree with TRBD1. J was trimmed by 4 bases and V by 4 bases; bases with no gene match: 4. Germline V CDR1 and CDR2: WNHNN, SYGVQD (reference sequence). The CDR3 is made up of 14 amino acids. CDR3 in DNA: TGCGCCAGCAGTGCTATGACAGGGGGCACTGAAGCTTTCTTT. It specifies CASSAMTGGTEAFF.

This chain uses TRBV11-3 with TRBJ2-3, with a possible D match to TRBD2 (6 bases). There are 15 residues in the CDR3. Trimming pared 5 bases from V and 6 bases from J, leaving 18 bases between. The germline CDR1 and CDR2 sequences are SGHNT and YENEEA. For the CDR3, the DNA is TGTGCCAGCAGCCGAGGTAGCGGCCCTGTTGATACGCAGTATTTT. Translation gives CASSRGSGPVDTQYF.

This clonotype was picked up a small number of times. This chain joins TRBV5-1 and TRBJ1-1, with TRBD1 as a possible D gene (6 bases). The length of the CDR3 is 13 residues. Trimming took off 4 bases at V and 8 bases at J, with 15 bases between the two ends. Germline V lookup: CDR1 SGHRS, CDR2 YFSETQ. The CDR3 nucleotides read TGCGCCAGCAGCCGGACAGTTTCGGGAGAAGCTTTCTTT. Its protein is CASSRTVSGEAFF.

The CDR3 coding sequence is TGCGCCAGCAGCCCGGGACAGGTCCAAGAGACCCAGTACTTC. It codes for CASSPGQVQETQYF. The chain couples TRBV5-1 to TRBJ2-5, with 8 bases lining up with TRBD1. Germline V gene sequence: CDR1 SGHRS, CDR2 YFSETQ. This CDR3 is 14 amino acids long. V shed 4 bases, J shed 1 base, and the junction held 3 bases outside the gene matches.

The CDR3 DNA sequence: TGTGCCAGCAGTTACCCACTAGCGGACAATGAGCAGTTCTTC. The encoded protein is CASSYPLADNEQFF. This sequence joins TRBV6-6 and TRBJ2-1; 8 nucleotides agree with TRBD2. Germline values: CDR1 MNHNY, CDR2 SVGAGI (reference sequence). Unmatched junction bases numbered 2, after V lost 2 bases and J lost 5 bases. The CDR3 length is 14 residues.

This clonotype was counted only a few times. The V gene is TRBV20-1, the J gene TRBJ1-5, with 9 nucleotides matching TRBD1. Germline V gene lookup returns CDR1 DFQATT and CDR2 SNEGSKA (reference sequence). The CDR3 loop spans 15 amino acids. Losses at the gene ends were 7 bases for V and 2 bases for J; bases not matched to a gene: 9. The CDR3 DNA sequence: TGCAGTGTCGCGACAGGGGGAATGGGCAATCAGCCCCAGCATTTT. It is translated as CSVATGGMGNQPQHF.

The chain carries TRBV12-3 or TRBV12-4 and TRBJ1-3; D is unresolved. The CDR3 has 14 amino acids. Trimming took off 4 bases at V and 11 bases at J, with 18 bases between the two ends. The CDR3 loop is CASSSFAPLSPIYF. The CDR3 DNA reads TGTGCCAGCAGTTCCTTCGCCCCTCTCTCCCCCATATATTTT.

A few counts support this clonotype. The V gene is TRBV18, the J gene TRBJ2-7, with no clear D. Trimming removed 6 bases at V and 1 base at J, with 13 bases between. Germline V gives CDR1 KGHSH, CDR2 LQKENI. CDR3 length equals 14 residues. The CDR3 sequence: CASSPEDGSYEQYF. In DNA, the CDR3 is TGTGCCAGCTCCCCCGAGGACGGTTCCTACGAGCAGTACTTC.

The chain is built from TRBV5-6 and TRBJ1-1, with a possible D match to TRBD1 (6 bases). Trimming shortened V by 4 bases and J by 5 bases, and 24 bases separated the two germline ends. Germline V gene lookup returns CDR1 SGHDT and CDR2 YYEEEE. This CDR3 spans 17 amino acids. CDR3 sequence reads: CASSPVSGTKVGTEAFF. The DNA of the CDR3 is TGTGCCAGCAGCCCGGTCTCCGGGACAAAAGTCGGGACTGAAGCTTTCTTT.

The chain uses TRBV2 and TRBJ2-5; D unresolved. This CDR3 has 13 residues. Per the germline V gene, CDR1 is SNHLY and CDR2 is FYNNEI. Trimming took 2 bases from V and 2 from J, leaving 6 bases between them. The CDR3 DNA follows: TGTGCCAGCAGTGAATCAGTTCAAGAGACCCAGTACTTC. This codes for CASSESVQETQYF.

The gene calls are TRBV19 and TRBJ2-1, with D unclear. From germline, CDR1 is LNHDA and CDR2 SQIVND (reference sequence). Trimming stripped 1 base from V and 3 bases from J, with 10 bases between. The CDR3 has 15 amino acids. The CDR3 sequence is CASSIGGLLYNEQFF. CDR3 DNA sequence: TGTGCCAGTAGTATAGGTGGGCTCCTCTACAATGAGCAGTTCTTC.

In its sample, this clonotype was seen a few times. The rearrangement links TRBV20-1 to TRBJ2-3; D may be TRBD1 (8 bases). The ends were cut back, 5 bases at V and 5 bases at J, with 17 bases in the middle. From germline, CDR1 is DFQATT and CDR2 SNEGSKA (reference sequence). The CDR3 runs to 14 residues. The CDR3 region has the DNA TGCAGTGCTCCATACAGGGGGGGAATAGATACGCAGTATTTT. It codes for CSAPYRGGIDTQYF.

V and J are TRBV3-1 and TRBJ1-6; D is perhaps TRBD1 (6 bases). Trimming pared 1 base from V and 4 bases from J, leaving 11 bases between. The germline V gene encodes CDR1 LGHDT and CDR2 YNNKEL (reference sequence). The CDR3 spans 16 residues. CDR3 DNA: TGTGCCAGCAGCCAAGGGGGGGGGCATTATAATTCACCCCTCCACTTT. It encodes CASSQGGGHYNSPLHF.

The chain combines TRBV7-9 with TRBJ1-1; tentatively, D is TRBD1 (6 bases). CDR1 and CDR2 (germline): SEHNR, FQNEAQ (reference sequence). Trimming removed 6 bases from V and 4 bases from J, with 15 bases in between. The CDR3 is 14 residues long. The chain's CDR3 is CASRSTADSTEAFF. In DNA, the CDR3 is TGTGCCAGCAGGTCGACAGCGGACAGCACTGAAGCTTTCTTT.

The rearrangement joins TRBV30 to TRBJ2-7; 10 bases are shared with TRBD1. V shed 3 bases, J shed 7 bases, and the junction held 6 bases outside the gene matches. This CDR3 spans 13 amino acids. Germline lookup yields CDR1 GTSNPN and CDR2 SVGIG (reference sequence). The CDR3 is CAWSAGTGVEQYF. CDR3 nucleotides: TGTGCCTGGAGCGCGGGGACAGGGGTGGAGCAGTACTTC. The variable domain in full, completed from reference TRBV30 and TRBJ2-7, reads SQTIHQWPATLVQPVGSPLSLECTVEGTSNPNLYWYRQAAGRGLQLLFYSVGIGQISSEVPQNLSASRPQDRQFILSSKKLLLSDSGFYLCAWSAGTGVEQYFGPGTRLTVT.